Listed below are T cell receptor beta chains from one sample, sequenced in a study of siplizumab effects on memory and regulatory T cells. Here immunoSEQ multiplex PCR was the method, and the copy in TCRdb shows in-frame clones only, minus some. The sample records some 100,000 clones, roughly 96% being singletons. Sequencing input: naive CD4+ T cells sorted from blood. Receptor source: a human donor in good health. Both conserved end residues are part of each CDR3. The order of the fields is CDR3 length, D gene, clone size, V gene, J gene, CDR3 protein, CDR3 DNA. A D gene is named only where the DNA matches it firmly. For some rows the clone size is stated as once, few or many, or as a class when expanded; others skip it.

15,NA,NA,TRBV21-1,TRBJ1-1,CASSKRMTVPTEAFF,TGTGCCAGCAGCAAAAGGATGACAGTACCTACTGAAGCTTTCTTT
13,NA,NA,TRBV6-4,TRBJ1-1,CASSEQVNTEAFF,TGTGCCAGCAGTGAACAGGTAAACACTGAAGCTTTCTTT
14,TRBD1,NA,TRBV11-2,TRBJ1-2,CASSPDRGGYGYTF,TGTGCCAGCAGCCCTGACAGGGGCGGTTATGGCTACACCTTC
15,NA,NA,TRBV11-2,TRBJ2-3,CASSLVSIGADTQYF,TGTGCCAGCAGCTTAGTTAGCATCGGGGCAGATACGCAGTATTTT
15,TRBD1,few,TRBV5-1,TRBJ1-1,CASSLGTGQNTEAFF,TGCGCCAGCAGCTTGGGGACAGGGCAGAACACTGAAGCTTTCTTT
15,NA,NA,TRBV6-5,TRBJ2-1,CASSRDEGSRNEQFF,TGTGCCAGCAGTCGTGACGAGGGGTCCCGCAATGAGCAGTTCTTC
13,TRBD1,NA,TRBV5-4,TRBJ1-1,CASSLEAGGSAFF,TGTGCCAGCAGCTTGGAGGCAGGGGGATCAGCTTTCTTT
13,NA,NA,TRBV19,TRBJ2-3,CASSIGSTDTQYF,TGTGCCAGTAGTATTGGCAGCACAGATACGCAGTATTTT
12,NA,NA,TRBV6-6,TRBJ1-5,CATKGGAQPQHF,TGTGCCACCAAAGGGGGGGCTCAGCCCCAGCATTTT
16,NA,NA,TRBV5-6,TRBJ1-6,CASRPRTVTYNSPLHF,TGTGCCAGCAGACCAAGGACCGTCACCTATAATTCACCCCTCCACTTT
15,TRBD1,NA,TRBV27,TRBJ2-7,CASSYLLDRDYEQYF,TGTGCCAGCAGTTATCTCCTGGACAGGGACTACGAGCAGTACTTC
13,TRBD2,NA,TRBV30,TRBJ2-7,CAWSLAGGREQYF,TGTGCCTGGAGTTTAGCGGGGGGGCGCGAGCAGTACTTC
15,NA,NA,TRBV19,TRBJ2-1,CASSMGPGSYNEQFF,TGTGCCAGTAGTATGGGCCCCGGCTCCTACAATGAGCAGTTCTTC
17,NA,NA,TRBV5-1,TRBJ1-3,CASSPWTDIGPGNTIYF,TGCGCCAGCAGCCCCTGGACGGACATTGGTCCTGGAAACACCATATATTTT
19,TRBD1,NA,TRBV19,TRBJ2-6,CASTSLLTGTLSGANVLTF,TGTGCCAGTACTTCGCTTTTGACAGGGACCCTATCTGGGGCCAACGTCCTGACTTTC
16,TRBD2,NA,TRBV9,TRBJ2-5,CASNRGAGGTQETQYF,TGTGCCAGCAACCGCGGGGCGGGGGGAACGCAAGAGACCCAGTACTTC
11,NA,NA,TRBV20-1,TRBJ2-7,CSALGTHEQYF,TGCAGTGCCCTAGGGACCCACGAGCAGTACTTC
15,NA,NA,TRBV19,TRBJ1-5,CASRQGTSSNQPQHF,TGTGCCAGTAGACAGGGCACATCTAGCAATCAGCCCCAGCATTTT
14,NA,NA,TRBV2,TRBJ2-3,CASRRQISTDTQYF,TGTGCCAGCAGGCGACAGATTAGCACAGATACGCAGTATTTT
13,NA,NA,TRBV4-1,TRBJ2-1,CASSQDLLFRQFF,TGCGCCAGCAGCCAAGATTTGCTTTTTCGGCAGTTCTTC
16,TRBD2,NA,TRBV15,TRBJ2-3,CATSRGTSSYTDTQYF,TGTGCCACCAGCAGAGGGACTAGCTCGTACACAGATACGCAGTATTTT
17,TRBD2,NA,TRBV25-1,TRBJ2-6,CASMGGLSGRGANVLTF,TGTGCCAGCATGGGGGGACTATCAGGGCGCGGGGCCAACGTCCTGACTTTC
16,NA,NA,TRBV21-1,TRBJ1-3,CASREVSWMSGNTIYF,TGTGCCAGCAGAGAGGTCAGCTGGATGAGTGGAAACACCATATATTTT
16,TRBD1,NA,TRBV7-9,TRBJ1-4,CASSAGQGATNEKLFF,TGTGCCAGCAGCGCGGGACAGGGAGCAACTAATGAAAAACTGTTTTTT
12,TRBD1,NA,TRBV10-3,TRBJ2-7,CAVGQAPYEQYF,TGTGCCGTCGGACAGGCACCCTACGAGCAGTACTTC
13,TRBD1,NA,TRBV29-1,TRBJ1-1,CSVRTGFGTEAFF,TGCAGCGTACGGACAGGCTTCGGCACTGAAGCTTTCTTT
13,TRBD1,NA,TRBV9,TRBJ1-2,CASSPGTGYGYTF,TGTGCCAGCAGCCCTGGGACAGGATATGGCTACACCTTC
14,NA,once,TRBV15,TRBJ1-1,CATSGQGMNTEAFF,TGTGCCACCAGCGGTCAGGGAATGAACACTGAAGCTTTCTTT
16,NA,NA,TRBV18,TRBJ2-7,CASSPSRGSLSYEQYF,TGTGCCAGCTCACCTTCCCGGGGCAGCTTATCCTACGAGCAGTACTTC
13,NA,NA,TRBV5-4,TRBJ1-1,CASSRDMNTEAFF,TGTGCCAGCAGCCGGGACATGAACACTGAAGCTTTCTTT
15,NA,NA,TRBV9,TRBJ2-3,CASSVGGAPTDTQYF,TGTGCCAGCAGCGTCGGCGGGGCGCCCACAGATACGCAGTATTTT
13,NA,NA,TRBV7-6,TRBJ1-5,CASSLHDSQPQHF,TGTGCCAGCAGCTTACACGACAGTCAGCCCCAGCATTTT
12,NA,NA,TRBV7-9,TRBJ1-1,CASSLGLTEAFF,TGTGCCAGCAGCTTAGGTCTTACTGAAGCTTTCTTT
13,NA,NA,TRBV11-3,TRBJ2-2,CASSPTGTGELFF,TGTGCCAGCAGCCCGACAGGCACCGGGGAGCTGTTTTTT
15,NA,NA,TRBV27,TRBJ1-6,CASSPPRGNNSPLHF,TGTGCCAGCAGTCCTCCGCGGGGGAATAATTCACCCCTCCACTTT
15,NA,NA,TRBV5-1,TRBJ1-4,CASTIWGGANEKLFF,TGCGCCAGCACCATCTGGGGGGGAGCTAATGAAAAACTGTTTTTT
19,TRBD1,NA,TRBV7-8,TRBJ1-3,CASSLLRGTETGSTGVWHF,TGTGCCAGCAGCTTACTGCGGGGGACGGAGACAGGGAGCACCGGGGTTTGGCATTTT
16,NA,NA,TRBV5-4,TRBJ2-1,CASSAAGTRTINEQFF,TGTGCCAGCAGCGCGGCCGGGACTCGCACAATTAATGAGCAGTTCTTC
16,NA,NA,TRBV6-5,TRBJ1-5,CASSWGTPGSNQPQHF,TGTGCCAGCAGTTGGGGAACGCCCGGGAGCAATCAGCCCCAGCATTTT
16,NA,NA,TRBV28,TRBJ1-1,CATKMGPRGTDTEAFF,TGTGCCACCAAAATGGGACCCCGCGGGACGGACACTGAAGCTTTCTTT
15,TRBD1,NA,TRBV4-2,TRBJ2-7,CASSQAWDRGYEQYF,TGTGCCAGCAGCCAAGCCTGGGACAGGGGCTACGAGCAGTACTTC
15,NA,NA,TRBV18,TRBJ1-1,CASSPRQAEVTEAFF,TGTGCCAGCTCACCCCGGCAGGCAGAGGTCACTGAAGCTTTCTTT
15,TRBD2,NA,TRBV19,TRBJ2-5,CASRGLAGGQETQYF,TGTGCCAGTAGGGGCCTAGCGGGGGGCCAAGAGACCCAGTACTTC
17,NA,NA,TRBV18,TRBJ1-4,CASSPGVGQTTNEKLFF,TGTGCCAGCTCACCCGGTGTTGGACAAACAACTAATGAAAAACTGTTTTTT
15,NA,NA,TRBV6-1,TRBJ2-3,CASSDTGLALDTQYF,TGTGCCAGCAGTGATACAGGGCTGGCTTTAGATACGCAGTATTTT
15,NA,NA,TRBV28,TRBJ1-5,CASSPRTYVYQPQHF,TGTGCCAGCAGCCCCCGTACTTACGTTTATCAGCCCCAGCATTTT
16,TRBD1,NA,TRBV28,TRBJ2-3,CASSPRTGEITDTQYF,TGTGCCAGCAGTCCTCGGACAGGGGAGATCACAGATACGCAGTATTTT
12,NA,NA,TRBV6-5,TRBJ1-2,CASRGPNYGYTF,TGTGCCAGCCGGGGGCCTAACTATGGCTACACCTTC